Listed below are T cell receptor beta chains from one sample, sequenced in a study of technical replicates of blood from a handful of donors. Repertoires were generated with immunoSEQ multiplex PCR, while TCRdb's copy carries only in-frame clones and drops some. In the table there are about 81,000 clones, more than 80% of which are singletons. Specimen: PBMCs. These receptors all stem from a human donor in good health. Some clones in this sample may be carry-over from other donors' samples. The CDR3 runs from the conserved cysteine through the conserved F or W. Clone sizes are given selectively: once, few, many, or a class where the clone is expanded.

clone_size	j_call	v_call	cdr3_length	cdr3_aa
once	TRBJ2-7	TRBV7-9	15	CASSDASGGTYEQYF
-	TRBJ2-1	TRBV29-1	16	CSVSGLAGAVSGEQFF
-	TRBJ2-3	TRBV19	17	CASSIRLAGGPTDTQYF
-	TRBJ2-1	TRBV7-9	13	CASSYTTSLEQFF
-	TRBJ2-7	TRBV4-3	17	CASSQALRGGSSYEQYF
once	TRBJ2-3	TRBV6-1	12	CASSTVTDTQYF
-	TRBJ2-1	TRBV20-1	11	CSASPAVEQFF
-	TRBJ1-1	TRBV7-6	13	CASRSQGGTEAFF
once	TRBJ2-3	TRBV9	16	CASSAAGGSETDTQYF
-	TRBJ2-5	TRBV7-6	14	CASSSGGRWETQYF
-	TRBJ2-7	TRBV30	15	CAWSGLAGVAYEQYF
-	TRBJ2-1	TRBV14	14	CASSPRLAKGGQFF
-	TRBJ2-7	TRBV27	13	CASSWAGSYEQYF
-	TRBJ1-6	TRBV6-1	15	CASSERTGGNSPLHF
-	TRBJ2-1	TRBV4-2	16	CASSQEEAGSYNEQFF
-	TRBJ2-7	TRBV6-1	10	CASSDNEQYF
once	TRBJ2-2	TRBV7-6	15	CASSSDTLNTGELFF
-	TRBJ2-1	TRBV6-6	14	CASSRTSGNNEQFF
-	TRBJ2-1	TRBV29-1	15	CSVEHSGSAYNEQFF
-	TRBJ1-6	TRBV29-1	13	CSAGQGNNSPLHF
-	TRBJ1-5	TRBV30	13	CAWGQDSNQPQHF
-	TRBJ1-2	TRBV9	13	CASNPDGNYGYTF